This is a list of T cell receptor beta chains from one sample in a study of response to subunit inactivated influenza vaccine. TCRdb reprocessed the RT-PCR reads via MiXCR and lists one record per CDR3 protein. Altogether 750,000 to 850,000 distinct CDR3 sequences are present, approximately 18% being singletons, with the ten largest covering 11%. The sample here was PBMCs from blood, taken more than 4 days after vaccination. Every receptor here comes from a man aged 45 to 65 who received an inactivated influenza vaccine. Each CDR3 is given with its conserved first and last residue. Each record gives: clone size, V gene, J gene, D gene, CDR3 protein, CDR3 DNA. The D gene is left open where the match is weak. Some rows have no size entry. The others give once, few or many, or a class for an expanded clone.

clone_size: few; v_call: TRBV6-5; j_call: TRBJ2-5; d_call: .; cdr3_aa: CASSYRESETQYF; cdr3_nt: TGTGCCAGCAGTTACAGGGAATCAGAGACCCAGTACTTC
clone_size: .; v_call: TRBV12-3/TRBV12-4; j_call: TRBJ1-4; d_call: .; cdr3_aa: CASSFFRNNEKLFF; cdr3_nt: TGTGCCAGCAGTTTCTTCAGGAACAATGAAAAACTGTTTTTT
clone_size: few; v_call: TRBV6-1; j_call: TRBJ2-2; d_call: .; cdr3_aa: CASRRQGGGTGELFF; cdr3_nt: TGTGCCAGCAGAAGACAGGGAGGTGGCACCGGGGAGCTGTTTTTT
clone_size: many; v_call: TRBV7-2; j_call: TRBJ2-5; d_call: .; cdr3_aa: CASSYTSRETQYF; cdr3_nt: TGTGCCAGCAGTTATACTAGCAGAGAGACCCAGTACTTC
clone_size: few; v_call: TRBV29-1; j_call: TRBJ1-5; d_call: TRBD1; cdr3_aa: CSVDSLEGGSNQPQHF; cdr3_nt: TGCAGCGTTGATTCCCTGGAAGGGGGCAGCAATCAGCCCCAGCATTTT
clone_size: few; v_call: TRBV10-3; j_call: TRBJ1-1; d_call: TRBD1; cdr3_aa: CAISEAQGGTEAFF; cdr3_nt: TGTGCCATCAGTGAGGCACAGGGGGGCACTGAAGCTTTCTTT
clone_size: few; v_call: TRBV20-1; j_call: TRBJ1-5; d_call: .; cdr3_aa: CSARNRSFQPQHF; cdr3_nt: TGCAGTGCTAGAAACCGGAGTTTTCAGCCCCAGCATTTT
clone_size: .; v_call: TRBV29-1; j_call: TRBJ2-3; d_call: .; cdr3_aa: CSVAAGSSTDTQYF; cdr3_nt: TGCAGCGTTGCCGCAGGGTCGAGCACAGATACGCAGTATTTT
clone_size: few; v_call: TRBV20-1; j_call: TRBJ2-2; d_call: TRBD2; cdr3_aa: CSARDWASGSRGTGELFF; cdr3_nt: TGCAGTGCTAGAGATTGGGCTAGCGGGAGTCGTGGCACCGGGGAGCTGTTTTTT
clone_size: .; v_call: TRBV28; j_call: TRBJ1-5; d_call: .; cdr3_aa: CASSPILNQPQHF; cdr3_nt: TGTGCCAGCAGCCCGATCCTTAATCAGCCCCAGCATTTT
clone_size: .; v_call: TRBV10-2; j_call: TRBJ2-7; d_call: TRBD1; cdr3_aa: CASSETPGQSSYEQYF; cdr3_nt: TGCGCCAGCAGTGAGACACCGGGACAGAGCTCCTACGAGCAGTACTTC
clone_size: few; v_call: TRBV29-1; j_call: TRBJ1-2; d_call: .; cdr3_aa: CSVEENGGLGGYTF; cdr3_nt: TGCAGCGTTGAAGAGAACGGGGGGCTAGGTGGCTACACCTTC
clone_size: few; v_call: TRBV5-1; j_call: TRBJ2-1; d_call: .; cdr3_aa: CASSPGGGYEQFF; cdr3_nt: TGCGCCAGCAGCCCCGGAGGGGGGTATGAGCAGTTCTTC
clone_size: .; v_call: TRBV4-2; j_call: TRBJ2-2; d_call: TRBD2; cdr3_aa: CASSQGVSGGTGELFF; cdr3_nt: TGTGCCAGCAGCCAAGGTGTTAGCGGGGGCACCGGGGAGCTGTTTTTT
clone_size: .; v_call: TRBV20-1; j_call: TRBJ2-5; d_call: TRBD2; cdr3_aa: CSARDPLAGGETQYF; cdr3_nt: TGCAGTGCTAGAGATCCTCTAGCGGGGGGTGAGACCCAGTACTTC
clone_size: many; v_call: TRBV12-3/TRBV12-4; j_call: TRBJ2-1; d_call: TRBD1; cdr3_aa: CASSSWRTGGNEQFF; cdr3_nt: TGTGCCAGCAGTTCTTGGCGGACAGGGGGAAATGAGCAGTTCTTC
clone_size: .; v_call: TRBV5-1; j_call: TRBJ2-5; d_call: .; cdr3_aa: CASSQALKGETQYF; cdr3_nt: TGCGCCAGCAGCCAAGCGCTCAAGGGGGAGACCCAGTACTTC
clone_size: few; v_call: TRBV20-1; j_call: TRBJ2-2; d_call: TRBD1; cdr3_aa: CSARTHTGVGELFF; cdr3_nt: TGCAGTGCTAGAACCCACACAGGGGTCGGGGAGCTGTTTTTT